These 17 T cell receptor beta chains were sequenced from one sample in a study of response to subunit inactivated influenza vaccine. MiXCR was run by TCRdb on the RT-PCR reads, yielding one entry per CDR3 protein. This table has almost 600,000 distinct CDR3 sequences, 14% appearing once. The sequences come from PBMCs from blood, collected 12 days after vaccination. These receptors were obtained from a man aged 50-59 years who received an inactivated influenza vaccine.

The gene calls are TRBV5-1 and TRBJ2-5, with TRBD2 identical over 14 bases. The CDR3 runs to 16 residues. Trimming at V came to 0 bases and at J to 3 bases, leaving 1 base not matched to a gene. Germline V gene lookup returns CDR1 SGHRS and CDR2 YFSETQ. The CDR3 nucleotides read TGCGCCAGCAGCTTGGGGGGACTAGCGGGAGAAGAGACCCAGTACTTC. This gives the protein CASSLGGLAGEETQYF.

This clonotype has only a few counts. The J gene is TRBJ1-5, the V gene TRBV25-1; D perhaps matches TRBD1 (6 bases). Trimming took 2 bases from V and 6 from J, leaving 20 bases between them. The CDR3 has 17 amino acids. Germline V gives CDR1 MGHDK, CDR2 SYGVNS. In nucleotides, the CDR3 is TGTGCCAGCAGTGAAAGTAGGGGGGGAGAAGGTCTTCAGCCCCAGCATTTT. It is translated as CASSESRGGEGLQPQHF.

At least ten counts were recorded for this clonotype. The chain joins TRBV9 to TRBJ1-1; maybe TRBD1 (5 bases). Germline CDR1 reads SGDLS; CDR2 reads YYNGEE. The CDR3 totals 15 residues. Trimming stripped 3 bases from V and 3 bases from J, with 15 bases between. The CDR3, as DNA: TGTGCCAGCAGCGGAGCCCGGGGCGGGGACACTGAAGCTTTCTTT. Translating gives CASSGARGGDTEAFF.

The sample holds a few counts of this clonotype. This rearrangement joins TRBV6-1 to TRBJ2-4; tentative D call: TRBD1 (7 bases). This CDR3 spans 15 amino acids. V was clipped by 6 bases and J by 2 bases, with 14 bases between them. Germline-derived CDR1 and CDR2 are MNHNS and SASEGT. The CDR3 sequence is CASRGGDSPKNIQYF. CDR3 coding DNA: TGTGCCAGCAGAGGCGGGGACAGCCCCAAAAACATTCAGTACTTC.

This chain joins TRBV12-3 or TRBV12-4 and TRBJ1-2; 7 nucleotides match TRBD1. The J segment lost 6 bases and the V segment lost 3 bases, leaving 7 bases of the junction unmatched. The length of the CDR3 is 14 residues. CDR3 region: CASSFEQGIDGYTF. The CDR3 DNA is TGTGCCAGCAGTTTCGAACAGGGGATCGATGGCTACACCTTC.

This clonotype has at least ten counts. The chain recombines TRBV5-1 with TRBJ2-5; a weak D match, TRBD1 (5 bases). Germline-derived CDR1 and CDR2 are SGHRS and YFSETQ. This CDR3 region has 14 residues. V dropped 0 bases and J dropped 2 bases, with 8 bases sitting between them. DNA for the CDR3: TGCGCCAGCAGCTTGGAAGACAGTCAAGAGACCCAGTACTTC. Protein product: CASSLEDSQETQYF.

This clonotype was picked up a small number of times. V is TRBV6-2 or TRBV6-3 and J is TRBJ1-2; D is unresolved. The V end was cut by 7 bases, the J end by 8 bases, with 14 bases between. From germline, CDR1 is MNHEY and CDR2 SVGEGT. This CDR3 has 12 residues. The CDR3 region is CASNAEGEGYTF. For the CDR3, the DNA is TGTGCCAGCAACGCGGAGGGTGAAGGCTACACCTTC.

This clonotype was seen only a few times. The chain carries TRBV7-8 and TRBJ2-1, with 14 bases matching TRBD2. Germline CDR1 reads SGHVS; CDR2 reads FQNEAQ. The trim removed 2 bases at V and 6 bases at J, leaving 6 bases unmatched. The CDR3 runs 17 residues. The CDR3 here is CASSLRLAGGFPNEQFF. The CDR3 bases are TGTGCCAGCAGCTTAAGACTAGCGGGAGGGTTTCCCAATGAGCAGTTCTTC.

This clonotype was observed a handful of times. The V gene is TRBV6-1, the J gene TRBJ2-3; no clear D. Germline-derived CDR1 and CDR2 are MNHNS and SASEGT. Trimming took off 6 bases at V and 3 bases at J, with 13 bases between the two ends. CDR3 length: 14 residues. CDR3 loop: CASRRAMWTDTQYF. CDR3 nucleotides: TGTGCCAGCAGAAGGGCGATGTGGACAGATACGCAGTATTTT.

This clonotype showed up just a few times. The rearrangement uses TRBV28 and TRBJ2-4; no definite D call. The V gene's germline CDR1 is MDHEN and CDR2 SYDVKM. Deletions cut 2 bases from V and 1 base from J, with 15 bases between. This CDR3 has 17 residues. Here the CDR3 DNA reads TGTGCCAGCAGTTTAGACCGACTGGTTGGGGCCAAAAACATTCAGTACTTC. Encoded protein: CASSLDRLVGAKNIQYF.

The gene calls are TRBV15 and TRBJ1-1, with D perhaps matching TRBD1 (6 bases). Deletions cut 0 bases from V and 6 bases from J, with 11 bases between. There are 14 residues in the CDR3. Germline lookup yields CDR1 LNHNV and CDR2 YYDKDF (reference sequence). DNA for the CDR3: TGTGCCACCAGCAGAGACAGGGGCGGATCTGAAGCTTTCTTT. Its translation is CATSRDRGGSEAFF.

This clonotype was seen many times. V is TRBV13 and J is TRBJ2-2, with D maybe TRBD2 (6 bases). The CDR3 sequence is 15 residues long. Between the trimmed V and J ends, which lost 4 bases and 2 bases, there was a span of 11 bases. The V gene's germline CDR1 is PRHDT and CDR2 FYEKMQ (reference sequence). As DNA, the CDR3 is TGTGCCAGCAGCTCGACTAGTGGTAACACCGGGGAGCTGTTTTTT. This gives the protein CASSSTSGNTGELFF.

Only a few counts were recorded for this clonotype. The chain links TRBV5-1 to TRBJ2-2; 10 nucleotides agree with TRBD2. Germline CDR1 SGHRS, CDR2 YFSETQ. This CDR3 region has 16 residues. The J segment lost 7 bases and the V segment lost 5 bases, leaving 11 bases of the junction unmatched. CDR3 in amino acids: CASSSGLAVIGGELFF. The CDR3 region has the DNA TGCGCCAGCAGTTCCGGACTAGCGGTTATTGGCGGGGAGCTGTTTTTT.

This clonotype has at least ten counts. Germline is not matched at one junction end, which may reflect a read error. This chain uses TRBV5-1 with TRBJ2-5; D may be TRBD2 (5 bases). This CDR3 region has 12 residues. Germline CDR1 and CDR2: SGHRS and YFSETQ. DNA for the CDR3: TGTGCCAGCAGCCGGACTCAAGAGACCCAGTACTTC. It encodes CASSRTQETQYF. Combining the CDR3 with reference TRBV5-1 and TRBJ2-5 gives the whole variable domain KAGVTQTPRYLIKTRGQQVTLSCSPISGHRSVSWYQQTPGQGLQFLFEYFSETQRNKGNFPGRFSGRQFSNSRSEMNVSTLELGDSALYLCASSRTQETQYFGPGTRLLVL.

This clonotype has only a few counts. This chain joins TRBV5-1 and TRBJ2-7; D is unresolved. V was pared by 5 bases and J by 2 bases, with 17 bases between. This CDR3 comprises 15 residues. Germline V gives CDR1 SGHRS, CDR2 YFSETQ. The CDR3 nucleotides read TGCGCCAGCAGGCTGGGCATCGACGGCCCCTACGAGCAGTACTTC. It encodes CASRLGIDGPYEQYF.

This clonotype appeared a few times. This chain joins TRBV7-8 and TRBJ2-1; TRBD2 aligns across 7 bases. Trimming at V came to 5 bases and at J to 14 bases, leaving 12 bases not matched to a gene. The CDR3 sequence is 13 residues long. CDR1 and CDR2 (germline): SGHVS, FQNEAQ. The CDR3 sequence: CASSVSGLREKFF. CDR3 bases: TGTGCCAGCAGCGTGTCGGGACTACGAGAAAAGTTCTTC.

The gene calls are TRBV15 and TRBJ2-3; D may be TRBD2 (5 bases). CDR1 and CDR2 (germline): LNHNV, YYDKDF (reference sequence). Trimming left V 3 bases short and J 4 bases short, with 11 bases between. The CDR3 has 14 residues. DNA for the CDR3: TGTGCCACCAGCAGGCGAGGGCTCCCAGATACGCAGTATTTT. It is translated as CATSRRGLPDTQYF.